The 32 T cell receptor beta chains presented below share a single source sample, sequenced in a study of preoperative IRX-2 immunotherapy in early breast cancer. The treatment: preoperative locoregional IRX-2 cytokine immunotherapy. Here immunoSEQ multiplex PCR was the method, and the copy in TCRdb shows in-frame clones only, minus some. This table holds fewer than 25,000 clones, over 80% found once. Sequencing was performed on lymph node tissue, taken after IRX-2 immunotherapy. These receptors all come from a human donor with breast cancer.

The chain carries TRBV18 and TRBJ2-2, with D perhaps matching TRBD2 (5 bases). V was trimmed by 2 bases and J by 6 bases, leaving 13 bases between them. Germline lookup yields CDR1 KGHSH and CDR2 LQKENI. The CDR3 runs 15 residues. The CDR3 protein is CASSPKMPGSGELFF. CDR3 DNA: TGTGCCAGCTCACCAAAGATGCCGGGGTCCGGGGAGCTGTTTTTT.

The chain employs TRBV25-1 and TRBJ2-5, with 7 positions matching TRBD1. The germline CDR1 and CDR2 sequences are MGHDK and SYGVNS. J gave up 5 bases and V 4 bases, and 7 bases lay outside the gene matches. This CDR3 has 14 residues. This chain's CDR3 is CASSGNRGRETQYF. The CDR3 DNA reads as TGTGCCAGCAGTGGGAATAGGGGGCGGGAGACCCAGTACTTC. The variable domain in full, with the rest retrieved from reference TRBV25-1 and TRBJ2-5, is EADIYQTPRYLVIGTGKKITLECSQTMGHDKMYWYQQDPGMELHLIHYSYGVNSTEKGDLSSESTVSRIRTEHFPLTLESARPSHTSQYLCASSGNRGRETQYFGPGTRLLVL.

V and J are TRBV29-1 and TRBJ2-5; a possible D gene is TRBD1 (6 bases). The ends were cut back, 1 base at V and 4 bases at J, with 7 bases in the middle. This CDR3 region has 12 residues. The germline V gene has CDR1 SQVTM and CDR2 ANQGSEA. The CDR3 nucleotides read TGCAGCGTTGAAGTACAGGGAGAGACCCAGTACTTC. Its translation is CSVEVQGETQYF.

The chain combines TRBV15 with TRBJ1-2, with D possibly TRBD1 on 5 matching bases. Trimming left V 6 bases short and J 6 bases short, with 20 bases between. Germline-derived CDR1 and CDR2 are LNHNV and YYDKDF (reference sequence). The length of the CDR3 is 15 residues. CDR3 DNA sequence: TGTGCCACCAGTTTCCCAGGGACTCAAGGCGATGGCTACACCTTC. Its protein product is CATSFPGTQGDGYTF.

The rearrangement joins TRBV29-1 to TRBJ2-3; 10 positions match TRBD2. V gave up 4 bases and J gave up 2 bases; unmatched junction bases: 3. The CDR3 runs to 14 residues. The germline gives CDR1 SQVTM, CDR2 ANQGSEA. The CDR3 sequence: CSVASGGITDTQYF. The DNA for the CDR3 is TGCAGCGTTGCTAGCGGGGGAATCACAGATACGCAGTATTTT.

V and J are TRBV7-6 and TRBJ2-7; tentative D call: TRBD2 (5 bases). This CDR3 is 16 amino acids long. The V gene lost 3 bases and the J gene lost 2 bases, with 17 bases spanning the gap. Germline loops: CDR1 SGHVS, CDR2 FNYEAQ. CDR3: CASSLAPGGYPYEQYF. The DNA of the CDR3 is TGTGCCAGCAGCTTGGCGCCCGGAGGATACCCCTACGAGCAGTACTTC.

The chain carries TRBV29-1 and TRBJ2-7, with TRBD2 matching over 7 bases. V lost 3 bases to trimming and J lost 9 bases; unmatched junction nucleotides: 11. Germline CDR1 SQVTM, CDR2 ANQGSEA. The CDR3 loop spans 13 amino acids. CDR3 sequence reads: CSVEAAARGRQYF. CDR3 sequence (DNA): TGCAGCGTTGAGGCGGCGGCGCGGGGGAGGCAGTACTTC.

This sequence joins TRBV18 and TRBJ1-3; tentatively, D is TRBD1 (5 bases). The CDR3 runs to 14 residues. V shed 4 bases and J shed 0 bases, with 7 bases lying between them. Germline V gene data show CDR1 as KGHSH and CDR2 as LQKENI. The CDR3 here is CASSRDVSGNTIYF. In DNA form, the CDR3 reads TGTGCCAGCTCACGGGACGTCTCTGGAAACACCATATATTTT. Drawing the rest from reference TRBV18 and TRBJ1-3, the complete variable domain is NAGVMQNPRHLVRRRGQEARLRCSPMKGHSHVYWYRQLPEEGLKFMVYLQKENIIDESGMPKERFSAEFPKEGPSILRIQQVVRGDSAAYFCASSRDVSGNTIYFGEGSWLTVV.

This clone came up a few times. The chain links TRBV11-3 to TRBJ1-1, with D hard to call. Trimming removed 1 base at V and 0 bases at J, with 6 bases between. The CDR3 covers 14 residues. Germline V lookup: CDR1 SGHNT, CDR2 YENEEA. CDR3 DNA sequence: TGTGCCAGCAGCTTAGGACCGGTGAACACTGAAGCTTTCTTT. Amino acids: CASSLGPVNTEAFF.

In this sample, this clone turned up once. The chain links TRBV28 to TRBJ1-5, with 12 bases identical to TRBD1. Losses at the gene ends were 5 bases for V and 6 bases for J; bases not matched to a gene: 5. Germline V gives CDR1 MDHEN, CDR2 SYDVKM. The CDR3 extends over 15 amino acids. The CDR3 sequence is CASSPGTGGVQPQHF. CDR3 DNA sequence: TGTGCCAGCAGTCCGGGGACAGGGGGCGTTCAGCCCCAGCATTTT.

J is TRBJ1-3 and V is TRBV11-3; D may be TRBD1 (6 bases). CDR1 and CDR2 (germline): SGHNT, YENEEA. The germline V and J ends were trimmed by 1 base and 2 bases, with 9 bases remaining between them. This CDR3 spans 15 amino acids. CDR3 sequence reads: CASSLVQGPGNTIYF. As DNA, the CDR3 is TGTGCCAGCAGCTTAGTACAGGGCCCTGGAAACACCATATATTTT. The full variable domain, its missing parts supplied by reference TRBV11-3 and TRBJ1-3, is EAGVVQSPRYKIIEKKQPVAFWCNPISGHNTLYWYLQNLGQGPELLIRYENEEAVDDSQLPKDRFSAERLKGVDSTLKIQPAELGDSAVYLCASSLVQGPGNTIYFGEGSWLTVV.

The chain couples TRBV1 to TRBJ2-7. TRBV1 counts as a pseudogene. There are 13 residues in the CDR3. CDR3 protein: CASSPKWGYEQYF. DNA of the CDR3: TGCGCCAGCAGCCCCAAGTGGGGCTACGAGCAGTACTTC.

J is TRBJ1-2 and V is TRBV19; 7 nucleotides align to TRBD1. J was trimmed by 4 bases and V by 9 bases; bases with no gene match: 11. This CDR3 spans 14 amino acids. CDR1 LNHDA and CDR2 SQIVND come from the germline V gene (reference sequence). CDR3: CASKRGGAGYGYTF. The CDR3 DNA reads as TGTGCCAGCAAGAGAGGGGGCGCGGGCTATGGCTACACCTTC.

The genes are TRBV30 and TRBJ1-2, with D possibly matching TRBD1 (5 bases). Germline V CDR1 and CDR2: GTSNPN, SVGIG (reference sequence). This CDR3 is built from 19 residues. With 3 bases removed from V and 2 bases from J, the gap between germline ends came to 28 bases. The CDR3 sequence is CAWRGGLRGLIPRNYGYTF. CDR3 in DNA: TGTGCCTGGAGGGGGGGACTTAGGGGACTCATACCTCGAAACTATGGCTACACCTTC.

This clone was seen a handful of times. The chain employs TRBV30 and TRBJ1-3; TRBD1 matches at 7 bases. V shed 4 bases, J shed 1 base, and the junction held 1 base outside the gene matches. The CDR3 length is 13 residues. The germline V gene encodes CDR1 GTSNPN and CDR2 SVGIG (reference sequence). CDR3 in DNA: TGTGCCTGGACCAGGGGGTCTGGAAACACCATATATTTT. Amino acid sequence: CAWTRGSGNTIYF.

This clone was recorded once. The rearrangement uses TRBV19 and TRBJ2-1; 8 nucleotides align to TRBD2. The trim removed 5 bases at V and 1 base at J, leaving 10 bases unmatched. This CDR3 region has 17 residues. In germline, CDR1 is LNHDA, CDR2 SQIVND (reference sequence). The CDR3 spells CASSAFPGLGSYNEQFF. CDR3 sequence (DNA): TGTGCCAGTAGTGCCTTCCCGGGACTAGGGTCCTACAATGAGCAGTTCTTC.

The CDR3 nucleotides read TGCGCCAGCAGAATGGGGACTAGAACGAATGAGCAGTTCTTC. Translated: CASRMGTRTNEQFF. This chain joins TRBV23-1 and TRBJ2-1; 8 nucleotides match TRBD2. TRBV23-1 is an ORF, and what it does is uncertain. With 6 bases clipped from V and 7 bases from J, the junction kept 8 bases outside the gene matches. The CDR3 runs to 14 residues.

This chain uses TRBV19 with TRBJ2-3; TRBD1 might be the D (6 bases). Germline CDR1 and CDR2: LNHDA and SQIVND (reference sequence). V was trimmed by 5 bases and J by 0 bases, leaving 15 bases between them. The CDR3 is made up of 16 amino acids. For the CDR3, the DNA is TGTGCCAGTAGTTTCTCCCGGACAGCTAGCACAGATACGCAGTATTTT. Translated: CASSFSRTASTDTQYF.

In nucleotides, the CDR3 is TGTGCCAGCAGCCTCTACAGAGGGGGCTATGGCTACACCTTC. It is translated as CASSLYRGGYGYTF. The chain is built from TRBV6-8 and TRBJ1-2; D may be TRBD1 (6 bases). The CDR3 has 14 amino acids. Germline V lookup: CDR1 MNHGY, CDR2 SAAAGT. Trimming shortened V by 6 bases and J by 4 bases, and 15 bases separated the two germline ends.

The chain joins TRBV18 to TRBJ1-2, with 9 bases aligning to TRBD1. V lost 3 bases and J lost 4; bases outside the gene matches: 6. The CDR3 runs 15 residues. The germline V gene has CDR1 KGHSH and CDR2 LQKENI. The CDR3 nucleotides are TGTGCCAGCTCACCGGGACAGGGAATAGGCTATGGCTACACCTTC. This gives the protein CASSPGQGIGYGYTF.

The CDR3 spells CASSIKGAPAEQYF. The CDR3 bases are TGTGCCAGTAGTATAAAGGGAGCCCCGGCGGAGCAGTACTTC. The gene calls are TRBV19 and TRBJ2-7; tentatively, D is TRBD2 (5 bases). This CDR3 is built from 14 residues. Germline V gene data show CDR1 as LNHDA and CDR2 as SQIVND (reference sequence). V was pared by 2 bases and J by 7 bases, with 15 bases between.

This rearrangement joins TRBV6-8 to TRBJ1-6; D not certain. The ends were cut back, 3 bases at V and 7 bases at J, with 4 bases in the middle. The CDR3 is made up of 12 amino acids. Germline CDR1 is MNHGY and CDR2 is SAAAGT. CDR3 sequence reads: CASSYQNSPLHF. The CDR3 DNA reads TGTGCCAGCAGTTATCAGAATTCACCCCTCCACTTT.

The rearrangement links TRBV6-8 to TRBJ1-2; D is ambiguous. Germline V CDR1 and CDR2: MNHGY, SAAAGT. V was shortened by 7 bases and J by 0 bases, with 9 bases between the two germline ends. The CDR3 runs 13 residues. The CDR3 here is CASTMQANYGYTF. In DNA, the CDR3 is TGTGCCAGCACTATGCAGGCTAACTATGGCTACACCTTC.

V and J are TRBV6-8 and TRBJ2-7, with 12 bases aligning to TRBD2. Trimming at V came to 6 bases and at J to 5 bases, leaving 8 bases not matched to a gene. CDR1 and CDR2 (germline): MNHGY, SAAAGT. CDR3 length: 15 amino acids. CDR3 DNA sequence: TGTGCCAGCAGATCCCCTAGCGGGAGGGGGAACGAGCAGTACTTC. Its protein product is CASRSPSGRGNEQYF.

The chain has TRBV28 and TRBJ2-7; TRBD1 matches 9 bases. The trim removed 8 bases at V and 4 bases at J, leaving 12 bases unmatched. The CDR3 covers 15 residues. Per the germline V gene, CDR1 is MDHEN and CDR2 is SYDVKM. CDR3 in amino acids: CASAKGGQGNYEQYF. The CDR3 DNA follows: TGTGCCAGCGCTAAGGGGGGACAGGGTAATTACGAGCAGTACTTC.

The V gene is TRBV19, the J gene TRBJ1-2; 7 bases agree with TRBD1. Unmatched junction bases numbered 7, after V lost 5 bases and J lost 1 base. The CDR3 length is 15 residues. Germline CDR1 and CDR2: LNHDA and SQIVND (reference sequence). CDR3 coding DNA: TGTGCCAGTAGTCCCGGGACAGACTTTAACTATGGCTACACCTTC. This codes for CASSPGTDFNYGYTF.

The V and J genes are TRBV30 and TRBJ2-5, with a possible D match to TRBD1 (6 bases). The V end lost 0 bases, the J end lost 7 bases, and 12 bases lay between the germline ends. Germline values: CDR1 GTSNPN, CDR2 SVGIG (reference sequence). The CDR3 has 13 residues. The CDR3 loop is CAWSVKGGGTQYF. CDR3 in DNA: TGTGCCTGGAGTGTAAAAGGGGGTGGGACCCAGTACTTC.

The V call is TRBV7-5, the J call TRBJ2-7; TRBD2 reflects the table's D call only, with no check against the DNA. TRBV7-5 corresponds to a pseudogene. The CDR3 extends over 16 amino acids. Written as DNA, the CDR3 is TGTGCCAGAAGCCAGACTAGCCGTTCGAGCTCCTACGAGCAGTACTTC. This codes for CARSQTSRSSSYEQYF.

The chain links TRBV18 to TRBJ2-7; D is perhaps TRBD1 (6 bases). Germline V gene lookup returns CDR1 KGHSH and CDR2 LQKENI. The CDR3 covers 13 residues. With 4 bases removed from V and 2 bases from J, the gap between germline ends came to 9 bases. CDR3 in DNA: TGTGCCAGCTCACGGGACACCGCCTACGAGCAGTACTTC. Translating it yields CASSRDTAYEQYF.

On this clone itself: Lacking the conserved final phenylalanine or tryptophan, this CDR3 likely reflects a read error. The DNA is omitted, as the CDR3 cannot be located on it reliably, and the CDR3 follows TCRdb's listing. The gene calls are TRBV30 and TRBJ2-7; TRBD2, as called in the table, went unchecked against the DNA. 11 amino acids form the CDR3, both terminal residues included. Germline V gene data show CDR1 as GTSNPN and CDR2 as SVGIG (reference sequence). CDR3: CAWRREGASRL.

The chain joins TRBV11-3 to TRBJ1-1; TRBD1 is a possible D gene (5 bases). The V gene's germline CDR1 is SGHNT and CDR2 YENEEA. Trimming shortened V by 3 bases and J by 1 base, and 12 bases separated the two germline ends. CDR3 size: 15 residues. The CDR3 region has the DNA TGTGCCAGCAGCTTGAGTTATGGGACGAACACTGAAGCTTTCTTT. It specifies CASSLSYGTNTEAFF.

The chain uses TRBV19 and TRBJ2-3, with TRBD2 identical over 10 bases. The J segment lost 6 bases and the V segment lost 4 bases, leaving 10 bases of the junction unmatched. The CDR3 sequence is 16 residues long. Germline V gene data show CDR1 as LNHDA and CDR2 as SQIVND (reference sequence). CDR3 protein: CASSTRLAGVSDTQYF. As DNA, the CDR3 is TGTGCCAGTAGTACCCGTCTAGCGGGAGTTTCGGATACGCAGTATTTT.